These 19 T cell receptor beta chains were all obtained from the same sample, sequenced in a study of a mutant IDH1 vaccine in newly diagnosed glioma. TCRdb's copy holds only in-frame clones and misses some; the assay was immunoSEQ multiplex PCR. The repertoire holds approximately 54,000 clones, with approximately 80% as singletons. The time point: baseline, week 1 (first vaccination visit). Treatment denoted: pre-vaccination baseline after standard-of-care therapy. Material: PBMCs, obtained from a glioma patient treated with radiotherapy, temozolomide or both. The receptors come from a man in his late teens or twenties with glioma.

The rearrangement joins TRBV7-2 to TRBJ1-4; 7 bases fit TRBD1. The germline gives CDR1 SGHTA, CDR2 FQGNSA. The CDR3 consists of 14 residues. Trimming at V came to 3 bases and at J to 5 bases, leaving 3 bases not matched to a gene. The CDR3 region has the DNA TGTGCCAGCAGCTTGGACAGGAGGAATGAAAAACTGTTTTTT. Its protein product is CASSLDRRNEKLFF.

The CDR3 loop is CASSFGVRAFF. CDR3 DNA: TGTGCCAGCAGCTTCGGGGTGAGAGCTTTCTTT. The chain carries TRBV7-2 and TRBJ1-1; D not resolved. This CDR3 is 11 amino acids long. CDR1 SGHTA and CDR2 FQGNSA come from the germline V gene. Trimming shortened V by 3 bases and J by 10 bases, and 9 bases separated the two germline ends.

J is TRBJ1-5 and V is TRBV7-2, with a weak D call TRBD1 (6 bases). Germline values: CDR1 SGHTA, CDR2 FQGNSA. V was shortened by 1 base and J by 2 bases, with 12 bases between the two germline ends. This CDR3 comprises 16 residues. CDR3 in amino acids: CASSLGHRVGNQPQHF. The CDR3 coding sequence is TGTGCCAGCAGCTTAGGACACAGGGTTGGCAATCAGCCCCAGCATTTT.

J is TRBJ2-7 and V is TRBV6-6; D call uncertain. Deletions cut 0 bases from V and 2 bases from J, with 11 bases between. The CDR3 extends over 15 amino acids. CDR1 is MNHNY and CDR2 is SVGAGI in the germline V gene (reference sequence). CDR3 protein: CASSYSRRITYEQYF. CDR3 DNA sequence: TGTGCCAGCAGTTACTCGAGACGGATAACCTACGAGCAGTACTTC.

This sequence joins TRBV7-9 and TRBJ2-7; possible D gene TRBD2, 6 bases. Deletions cut 1 base from V and 3 bases from J, with 7 bases between. The CDR3 loop spans 13 amino acids. CDR1 SEHNR and CDR2 FQNEAQ come from the germline V gene (reference sequence). DNA of the CDR3: TGTGCCAGCAGCTTAGGGGGGGACTACGAGCAGTACTTC. It yields the protein CASSLGGDYEQYF.

The chain recombines TRBV4-3 with TRBJ2-6; the D is unclear. Per the germline V gene, CDR1 is LGHNA and CDR2 is YSLEER. The V gene lost 0 bases and the J gene lost 2 bases, with 8 bases spanning the gap. The CDR3 consists of 16 residues. DNA for the CDR3: TGCGCCAGCAGCCAAGAACACGTGGCTGGGGCCAACGTCCTGACTTTC. Its protein product is CASSQEHVAGANVLTF.

The V gene is TRBV27, the J gene TRBJ1-2, with a weak D call TRBD1 (6 bases). Germline values: CDR1 MNHEY, CDR2 SMNVEV (reference sequence). The CDR3 length is 13 residues. The V end lost 6 bases, the J end lost 1 base, and 9 bases lay between the germline ends. The CDR3 loop reads CASREQGNYGYTF. CDR3 nucleotides: TGTGCCAGCAGGGAACAGGGTAACTATGGCTACACCTTC.

The chain recombines TRBV25-1 with TRBJ2-7, with a possible D match to TRBD1 (5 bases). Between the trimmed V and J ends, which lost 2 bases and 9 bases, there was a span of 11 bases. Germline assignment: CDR1 MGHDK and CDR2 SYGVNS. CDR3 size: 12 residues. CDR3 region: CASSEGLRGQYF. The DNA for the CDR3 is TGTGCCAGCAGTGAAGGCCTAAGGGGGCAGTACTTC.

This clone was counted between two and nine times. This chain links TRBV11-1 with TRBJ2-2; a weak D match, TRBD1 (6 bases). V lost 3 bases and J lost 4, with 15 bases in between. The length of the CDR3 is 16 residues. Germline loops: CDR1 SGHAT, CDR2 FQDESV (reference sequence). CDR3 bases: TGTGCCAGCAGCTTTTACCACGGGACACCCACCGGGGAGCTGTTTTTT. Amino acids: CASSFYHGTPTGELFF.

The chain has TRBV27 and TRBJ2-5; the D call may be TRBD1 or TRBD2 (5 bases each). Looked up from germline, CDR1 is MNHEY and CDR2 is SMNVEV (reference sequence). V gave up 6 bases and J gave up 1 base, with 9 bases separating them. This CDR3 has 13 amino acids. In DNA, the CDR3 is TGTGCCAGCAGCCCCGGGGCCCAAGAGACCCAGTACTTC. Translating it yields CASSPGAQETQYF.

The chain joins TRBV11-1 to TRBJ1-4; D possibly corresponds to TRBD1 (6 bases). This CDR3 has 15 amino acids. The V gene's germline CDR1 is SGHAT and CDR2 FQDESV (reference sequence). V lost 1 base and J 5 bases, leaving 11 bases between the germline ends. The CDR3 is CASSLDPTGNEKLFF. Written as DNA, the CDR3 is TGTGCCAGCAGCTTAGACCCTACAGGGAATGAAAAACTGTTTTTT.

The V and J genes are TRBV30 and TRBJ1-2; D unresolved. The CDR3 sequence is 14 residues long. V gave up 3 bases and J gave up 0 bases, with 11 bases separating them. The germline V gene has CDR1 GTSNPN and CDR2 SVGIG (reference sequence). The CDR3 loop is CAWSTTRANYGYTF. DNA for the CDR3: TGTGCCTGGAGCACCACACGAGCTAACTATGGCTACACCTTC.

The chain has TRBV7-2 and TRBJ1-3; possible D gene TRBD1, 5 bases. The CDR3 has 16 amino acids. Germline CDR1 is SGHTA and CDR2 is FQGNSA. With 3 bases removed from V and 1 base from J, the gap between germline ends came to 13 bases. The CDR3 reads CASSFSGLSSGNTIYF. CDR3 DNA: TGTGCCAGCAGCTTCTCGGGACTTTCATCTGGAAACACCATATATTTT.

This chain uses TRBV5-1 with TRBJ2-1; 11 bases map to TRBD2. The V gene end was trimmed by 0 bases and the J gene end by 3 bases; junction bases not matched to a gene: 2. CDR1 and CDR2 from the germline V gene are SGHRS and YFSETQ. The CDR3 loop spans 16 amino acids. The CDR3 DNA is TGCGCCAGCAGCTTGGGAGGGACTAGCGGCTACAATGAGCAGTTCTTC. Amino acid sequence: CASSLGGTSGYNEQFF.

The J gene is TRBJ2-7, the V gene TRBV7-9, with 7 bases that match TRBD1. J lost 5 bases, V lost 0 bases, and 4 bases had no gene match. Germline values: CDR1 SEHNR, CDR2 FQNEAQ (reference sequence). CDR3 size: 14 residues. CDR3 DNA: TGTGCCAGCAGCTTAGCAGGACAGGCGGACGAGCAGTACTTC. Its protein product is CASSLAGQADEQYF.

The J gene is TRBJ1-2, the V gene TRBV4-1; 7 bases line up with TRBD1. From germline, CDR1 is MGHRA and CDR2 YSYEKL. The CDR3 is 15 amino acids. V was pared by 4 bases and J by 0 bases, with 5 bases of the junction left unmatched. CDR3 DNA: TGCGCCAGCAGCCGGGACAGAGTTTCTAACTATGGCTACACCTTC. This codes for CASSRDRVSNYGYTF.

J is TRBJ1-5 and V is TRBV6-5; 7 bases line up with TRBD1. Trimming removed 5 bases from V and 1 base from J; junction bases left unmatched: 5. The CDR3 runs to 15 residues. Germline V lookup: CDR1 MNHEY, CDR2 SVGAGI. The CDR3 spells CASSRGQFSNQPQHF. As DNA, the CDR3 is TGTGCCAGCAGTAGGGGACAGTTCAGCAATCAGCCCCAGCATTTT.

The chain employs TRBV7-8 and TRBJ2-7, with D possibly being TRBD1 or TRBD2 (6 bases each). This CDR3 is built from 13 residues. Germline values: CDR1 SGHVS, CDR2 FQNEAQ. Trimming removed 4 bases at V and 6 bases at J, with 13 bases between. For the CDR3, the DNA is TGTGCCAGCAGCTCCGGTTCGGGGGCCGAGCAGTACTTC. It yields the protein CASSSGSGAEQYF.

This chain connects TRBV9 to TRBJ1-4; D call uncertain. Germline V lookup: CDR1 SGDLS, CDR2 YYNGEE. The V end lost 0 bases, the J end lost 0 bases, and 9 bases lay between the germline ends. The CDR3 consists of 16 residues. CDR3: CASSVVGDPTNEKLFF. The DNA for the CDR3 is TGTGCCAGCAGCGTAGTTGGCGATCCAACTAATGAAAAACTGTTTTTT.